One and the same sample provided the 7 T cell receptor beta chains below, sequenced in a study of T cell changes during pregnancy in multiple sclerosis. The data were produced by immunoSEQ multiplex PCR, yet TCRdb's version contains in-frame clones alone and is incomplete. Of approximately 100,000 clones listed, roughly 92% are singletons. The material sequenced was peripheral blood, taken in the second trimester of pregnancy. These receptors all stem from a female donor with multiple sclerosis, enrolled in a pregnancy study.

The rearrangement joins TRBV6-4 to TRBJ2-1; a possible D gene is TRBD2 (6 bases). CDR1 MRHNA and CDR2 SNTAGT come from the germline V gene. V lost 0 bases and J lost 6, with 9 bases in between. This CDR3 spans 14 amino acids. Here the CDR3 DNA reads TGTGCCAGCAGTGACTCCCGGCGGGGCAATGAGCAGTTCTTC. As protein: CASSDSRRGNEQFF.

The chain recombines TRBV10-3 with TRBJ2-7; weak D call: TRBD2 (5 bases). Between the trimmed V and J ends, which lost 10 bases and 4 bases, there was a span of 14 bases. Germline V gene data show CDR1 as ENHRY and CDR2 as SYGVKD. CDR3 length equals 12 residues. The CDR3 is CATNPGGYEQYF. The CDR3 DNA reads as TGTGCCACCAACCCCGGCGGGTACGAGCAGTACTTC.

The CDR3 coding sequence is TGCGCCAGCAGCCAAGATAAGGGGGACAGTTCACCCCTCCACTTT. It codes for CASSQDKGDSSPLHF. The chain recombines TRBV4-1 with TRBJ1-6; 7 bases match TRBD1. The V segment lost 0 bases and the J segment 9 bases; nucleotides outside the gene matches: 5. Per the germline V gene, CDR1 is MGHRA and CDR2 is YSYEKL. This CDR3 has 15 amino acids.

The V call is TRBV9, the J call TRBJ1-2, with D tentatively TRBD1 (6 bases). Germline V gene sequence: CDR1 SGDLS, CDR2 YYNGEE. Trimming took 0 bases from V and 1 from J, leaving 10 bases between them. The CDR3 sequence is 15 residues long. CDR3 protein: CASSVGGGDNYGYTF. The CDR3 bases are TGTGCCAGCAGCGTAGGAGGGGGTGATAACTATGGCTACACCTTC.

The J gene is TRBJ1-3, the V gene TRBV7-9; D is undetermined. CDR3 length: 16 amino acids. V dropped 4 bases and J dropped 0 bases, with 13 bases sitting between them. Germline CDR1 reads SEHNR; CDR2 reads FQNEAQ (reference sequence). CDR3: CASSSSPGSSGNTIYF. CDR3 coding DNA: TGTGCCAGCAGCTCAAGCCCGGGATCCTCTGGAAACACCATATATTTT.

CDR3 in amino acids: CASRTALTYEQYF. The CDR3 coding sequence is TGCGCCAGCAGGACAGCTCTTACCTACGAGCAGTACTTC. The chain is built from TRBV5-1 and TRBJ2-7; D perhaps matches TRBD1 (5 bases). Germline V gene sequence: CDR1 SGHRS, CDR2 YFSETQ. CDR3 length: 13 residues. Deletions cut 5 bases from V and 2 bases from J, with 11 bases between.

V gene TRBV4-2 combines with J gene TRBJ2-2, with a tentative D call TRBD2 (6 bases). Germline-derived CDR1 and CDR2 are LGHNA and YNFKEQ. The length of the CDR3 is 18 residues. Trimming left V 0 bases short and J 5 bases short, with 19 bases between. The CDR3 nucleotides read TGTGCCAGCAGCCAAGATCGGCGGGGAGTAGATTCAACCGGGGAGCTGTTTTTT. It yields the protein CASSQDRRGVDSTGELFF.